The 26 T cell receptor beta chains in this list originate from one sample, sequenced in a study of T cell responses to AZD1222 COVID-19 vaccine (dated by TCRdb to the early 2020s). The sample's time point label, in plain terms: about 28 days (+/-7) after the second vaccine dose. The method behind the library was the immunoSEQ multiplex PCR assay. TCRdb's version of the immuneACCESS table is confined to in-frame rearrangements and falls short of the full clone set. An unresolved V gene accounts for under half of the shortfall where checked; the remainder is of unknown origin. The sample table records some 200,000 clones; approximately 93% of these occur just once. The ten most abundant clones make up under 2% of the sample. This material consisted of peripheral blood, taken 28 days after the second AZD1222 dose. The receptors here all came from an adult who received the AZD1222 COVID-19 vaccine.

This chain links TRBV5-6 with TRBJ1-2; no clear D gene. Germline V gene sequence: CDR1 SGHDT, CDR2 YYEEEE. V was shortened by 1 base and J by 4 bases, with 8 bases between the two germline ends. The CDR3 length is 13 residues. For the CDR3, the DNA is TGTGCCAGCAGCTTGTCGACGGTCTATGGCTACACCTTC. This sequence encodes CASSLSTVYGYTF.

The chain carries TRBV3-1 (or the pseudogene TRBV3-2) and TRBJ1-2; TRBD1 might be the D (6 bases). CDR1 and CDR2 from the germline V gene are LGHDT and YNNKEL (reference sequence). With 3 bases removed from V and 8 bases from J, the gap between germline ends came to 10 bases. CDR3 length: 12 amino acids. This CDR3 reads CASSQETGGYTF. DNA of the CDR3: TGTGCCAGCAGCCAGGAGACAGGAGGCTACACCTTC.

The chain is built from TRBV21-1 and TRBJ2-2; the table's D call, TRBD2, was not checked against the DNA. TRBV21-1 is designated a pseudogene. This CDR3 has 13 amino acids. CDR3: CASSKGRAGELFF. Written as DNA, the CDR3 is TGTGCCAGCAGCAAAGGAAGAGCCGGGGAGCTGTTTTTT.

The rearrangement joins TRBV19 to TRBJ1-1, with D tentatively TRBD1 (5 bases). This CDR3 is 13 amino acids long. V lost 8 bases and J 4 bases, leaving 14 bases between the germline ends. In germline, CDR1 is LNHDA, CDR2 SQIVND (reference sequence). CDR3 region: CASGTGERTEAFF. CDR3 DNA sequence: TGTGCCAGTGGGACGGGCGAACGCACTGAAGCTTTCTTT.

The rearrangement links TRBV6-5 to TRBJ1-2; D unclear. The germline V and J ends were trimmed by 7 bases and 11 bases, with 20 bases remaining between them. This CDR3 has 13 residues. CDR1 and CDR2 from the germline V gene are MNHEY and SVGAGI. This CDR3 reads CASNKTPEPSYTF. The CDR3 DNA follows: TGTGCCAGCAACAAAACCCCGGAGCCCTCATACACCTTC.

The chain carries TRBV18 and TRBJ1-3; a weak D match, TRBD1 (6 bases). Trimming cost V 5 bases and J 3 bases, with 11 bases left between them. This CDR3 has 14 amino acids. Germline CDR1 KGHSH, CDR2 LQKENI. In DNA, the CDR3 is TGTGCCAGCTCAAATGGGGGCCATGGAAACACCATATATTTT. Amino acids: CASSNGGHGNTIYF.

V gene TRBV14 combines with J gene TRBJ2-1; 8 bases fit TRBD2. V trimming: 1 base; J trimming: 8 bases; junction bases outside the gene matches: 10. The CDR3 has 16 residues. Per germline, CDR1 SGHDN and CDR2 FVKESK. CDR3 sequence reads: CASSQVWRGAGDEQFF. The CDR3 bases are TGTGCCAGCAGCCAAGTGTGGCGGGGGGCCGGGGATGAGCAGTTCTTC.

The chain recombines TRBV9 with TRBJ2-2; 8 bases fit TRBD1. Germline V gives CDR1 SGDLS, CDR2 YYNGEE. This CDR3 region has 15 residues. Trimming removed 2 bases from V and 2 bases from J; junction bases left unmatched: 2. The chain's CDR3 is CASSVDRGNTGELFF. CDR3 sequence (DNA): TGTGCCAGCAGCGTTGACAGGGGAAACACCGGGGAGCTGTTTTTT.

This rearrangement joins TRBV28 to TRBJ2-7, with TRBD1 matching 8 bases. Germline lookup yields CDR1 MDHEN and CDR2 SYDVKM. This CDR3 region has 14 residues. V lost 7 bases to trimming and J lost 2 bases; unmatched junction nucleotides: 7. The CDR3 is CASTDRTGPYEQYF. The CDR3 DNA is TGTGCCAGCACCGACCGGACAGGGCCCTACGAGCAGTACTTC.

The table lists this clone with a count of one. The CDR3 is CASSLAVGAGYNEQFF. CDR3 sequence (DNA): TGTGCCAGCAGTCTCGCGGTGGGGGCCGGCTACAATGAGCAGTTCTTC. The rearrangement uses TRBV7-3 and TRBJ2-1, with D possibly matching TRBD1 (6 bases). Germline CDR1 is SGHTA and CDR2 is FQGTGA. Trimming took off 6 bases at V and 3 bases at J, with 18 bases between the two ends. The CDR3 length is 16 residues.

The chain couples TRBV15 to TRBJ1-1; D perhaps matches TRBD1 (6 bases). V shed 0 bases and J shed 7 bases, with 18 bases lying between them. CDR3 length equals 16 residues. Germline CDR1 and CDR2: LNHNV and YYDKDF (reference sequence). The CDR3 region is CATSRDYQGIGGEAFF. The CDR3 DNA reads as TGTGCCACCAGCAGAGATTACCAGGGCATAGGGGGTGAAGCTTTCTTT. The variable domain in full, with the rest retrieved from reference TRBV15 and TRBJ1-1, is DAMVIQNPRYQVTQFGKPVTLSCSQTLNHNVMYWYQQKSSQAPKLLFHYYDKDFNNEADTPDNFQSRRPNTSFCFLDIRSPGLGDTAMYLCATSRDYQGIGGEAFFGQGTRLTVV.

The chain links TRBV2 to TRBJ1-1; D perhaps matches TRBD1 (5 bases). This CDR3 comprises 15 residues. Trimming removed 6 bases from V and 3 bases from J, with 17 bases in between. CDR1 is SNHLY and CDR2 is FYNNEI in the germline V gene. For the CDR3, the DNA is TGTGCCAGCAGAGAGTGGGACGTGGGGCACACTGAAGCTTTCTTT. Translated: CASREWDVGHTEAFF.

This sequence joins TRBV19 and TRBJ2-1, with 8 nucleotides matching TRBD1. The CDR3 is 13 amino acids. CDR1 is LNHDA, CDR2 SQIVND, per germline (reference sequence). V lost 3 bases and J lost 6; bases outside the gene matches: 1. For the CDR3, the DNA is TGTGCCAGTAGTATTGACAGGGGCAATGAGCAGTTCTTC. Its protein product is CASSIDRGNEQFF.

V and J are TRBV7-2 and TRBJ1-2; D not certain. CDR1 and CDR2 (germline): SGHTA, FQGNSA. The CDR3 loop spans 13 amino acids. V was shortened by 5 bases and J by 8 bases, with 15 bases between the two germline ends. In DNA form, the CDR3 reads TGTGCCAGCAGCCCGCGAACGGAAGGGGGCTACACCTTC. Amino acid sequence: CASSPRTEGGYTF.

V usage is TRBV4-3 and J usage is TRBJ1-5, with D maybe TRBD1 (6 bases). V was cut by 0 bases and J by 7 bases, with 7 bases left in between. CDR3 length: 13 amino acids. Germline V lookup: CDR1 LGHNA, CDR2 YSLEER. In DNA, the CDR3 is TGCGCCAGCAGCCAAGACAGGGGACAGCCCCAGCATTTT. Translated, it gives CASSQDRGQPQHF.

This clone was seen just once. The chain has TRBV7-9 and TRBJ2-5; 8 bases line up with TRBD2. There are 17 residues in the CDR3. Germline loops: CDR1 SEHNR, CDR2 FQNEAQ (reference sequence). V lost 5 bases, J lost 4 bases, and 15 bases stayed unmatched. This CDR3 is CASSPGLASYFVETQYF. The DNA of the CDR3 is TGTGCCAGCAGCCCCGGACTAGCCAGTTACTTCGTAGAGACCCAGTACTTC.

This chain joins TRBV3-1 (or the pseudogene TRBV3-2) and TRBJ2-7; D not resolved. Germline lookup yields CDR1 LGHDT and CDR2 YNNKEL (reference sequence). V was cut by 1 base and J by 1 base, with 8 bases left in between. The CDR3 extends over 14 amino acids. The CDR3 DNA reads TGTGCCAGCAGCCAAGGGGCCCTGTCCTACGAGCAGTACTTC. This gives the protein CASSQGALSYEQYF.

The chain employs TRBV7-9 and TRBJ1-2; D gene unclear. V lost 10 bases to trimming and J lost 0 bases, with 15 bases between them. CDR1 and CDR2 (germline): SEHNR, FQNEAQ (reference sequence). The CDR3 runs 14 residues. DNA of the CDR3: TGTGCCACCTCTCCGAACCCTGCTAACTATGGCTACACCTTC. Translated, it gives CATSPNPANYGYTF.

The rearrangement links TRBV18 to TRBJ2-5; the D is unclear. CDR3 length: 13 amino acids. Germline-derived CDR1 and CDR2 are KGHSH and LQKENI. Deletions cut 2 bases from V and 2 bases from J, with 6 bases between. The CDR3 region is CASSPGQQETQYF. The CDR3 region has the DNA TGTGCCAGCTCACCAGGGCAGCAAGAGACCCAGTACTTC.

This clone showed up just once. This chain uses TRBV5-1 with TRBJ2-1, with D hard to call. Deletions cut 1 base from V and 4 bases from J, with 12 bases between. CDR1 is SGHRS and CDR2 is YFSETQ in the germline V gene. The CDR3 runs to 15 residues. The CDR3 loop is CASSLSLGQYNEQFF. CDR3 DNA: TGCGCCAGCAGCTTGTCGCTGGGCCAATACAATGAGCAGTTCTTC.

This chain uses TRBV7-8 with TRBJ1-2, with TRBD1 matching 9 bases. Germline V gene data show CDR1 as SGHVS and CDR2 as FQNEAQ. The CDR3 spans 15 residues. V shed 5 bases and J 2 bases; nucleotides not matched to a gene: 6. The CDR3 sequence is CASSPRDRVNYGYTF. The CDR3, as DNA: TGTGCCAGCAGCCCGCGGGACAGGGTCAACTATGGCTACACCTTC. The full variable domain, completed using reference TRBV7-8 and TRBJ1-2, is GAGVSQSPRYKVAKRGQDVALRCDPISGHVSLFWYQQALGQGPEFLTYFQNEAQLDKSGLPSDRFFAERPEGSVSTLKIQRTQQEDSAVYLCASSPRDRVNYGYTFGSGTRLTVV.

V and J are TRBV27 and TRBJ1-5, with 8 bases lining up with TRBD1. V gave up 6 bases and J gave up 7 bases; unmatched junction bases: 11. The germline V gene encodes CDR1 MNHEY and CDR2 SMNVEV (reference sequence). CDR3 size: 15 residues. The CDR3 sequence is CASSDSTGAGQPQHF. The CDR3 nucleotides read TGTGCCAGCAGCGACTCGACAGGGGCGGGCCAGCCCCAGCATTTT.

The V call is TRBV3-1 (or the pseudogene TRBV3-2), the J call TRBJ2-5, with D perhaps TRBD1 (8 bases). There are 16 residues in the CDR3. Germline V gives CDR1 LGHDT, CDR2 YNNKEL (reference sequence). The V gene lost 1 base and the J gene lost 7 bases, with 19 bases spanning the gap. The CDR3 region has the DNA TGTGCCAGCAGCCAAGGAACAGGGGGAGGGTCATGGACCCAGTACTTC. It translates to CASSQGTGGGSWTQYF.

The chain carries TRBV6-5 and TRBJ2-1; D perhaps matches TRBD1 (6 bases). Germline V gene lookup returns CDR1 MNHEY and CDR2 SVGAGI. This CDR3 contains 13 residues. Deletions cut 6 bases from V and 5 bases from J, with 11 bases between. The CDR3 nucleotides are TGTGCCAGCAGCCTTTGGACAGACAATGAGCAGTTCTTC. Translating gives CASSLWTDNEQFF.

This CDR3 reads CASSNWAGYNQPQHF. The DNA for the CDR3 is TGTGCCAGCAGCAATTGGGCAGGCTACAATCAGCCCCAGCATTTT. The chain carries TRBV7-8 and TRBJ1-5, with D uncertain. V lost 5 bases and J 3 bases, leaving 14 bases between the germline ends. CDR3 size: 15 residues. Germline CDR1 SGHVS, CDR2 FQNEAQ. The full variable domain, with the rest looked up from reference TRBV7-8 and TRBJ1-5, is GAGVSQSPRYKVAKRGQDVALRCDPISGHVSLFWYQQALGQGPEFLTYFQNEAQLDKSGLPSDRFFAERPEGSVSTLKIQRTQQEDSAVYLCASSNWAGYNQPQHFGDGTRLSIL.

The V call is TRBV27, the J call TRBJ2-7; D is possibly TRBD1 (5 bases). The CDR3 covers 15 residues. V gave up 3 bases and J gave up 4 bases, with 16 bases separating them. The V gene's germline CDR1 is MNHEY and CDR2 SMNVEV (reference sequence). DNA for the CDR3: TGTGCCAGCAGTTTTGTTAGGGGCGTAGTTTACGAGCAGTACTTC. This translates into CASSFVRGVVYEQYF.